Each of the 10 T cell receptor beta chains below was sequenced from the same sample in a study of PD-1 blockade in classical Hodgkin lymphoma. The time point is: cycle 4 day 1 (C4D1), after five to seven weeks of nivolumab. Every single patient, without exception, relapsed after autologous stem cell transplantation, and brentuximab vedotin exposure varied. Sequenced by immunoSEQ multiplex PCR; TCRdb stores in-frame clones only, minus some. The sample records 35,000 to 50,000 clones, around 64% being singletons. The sample consisted of peripheral blood mononuclear cells (PBMCs), taken before the fourth cycle of nivolumab. Every receptor here comes from a human donor with classical Hodgkin lymphoma.

The CDR3 spells CASSYSATGSYEQYF. In nucleotides, the CDR3 is TGTGCCAGCAGTTACTCCGCGACAGGGAGCTACGAGCAGTACTTC. The genes are TRBV6-6 and TRBJ2-7; 7 bases agree with TRBD1. This CDR3 contains 15 residues. Germline V gene lookup returns CDR1 MNHNY and CDR2 SVGAGI (reference sequence). The V and J ends lost 0 bases and 3 bases, in that order; junction bases with no gene match: 5.

Turning to this clone: The sample contains more than one DNA sequence encoding this CDR3. The chain uses TRBV5-4 and TRBJ2-7, with 12 bases matching TRBD2. Unmatched junction bases numbered 5, after V lost 4 bases and J lost 3 bases. The CDR3 consists of 15 residues. CDR1 is SGHNT, CDR2 YYREEE, per germline (reference sequence). CDR3 amino acids: CASSSTSGGLYEQYF. Here the CDR3 DNA reads TGTGCCAGCAGCAGCACTAGCGGGGGGCTCTACGAGCAGTACTTC.

This rearrangement joins TRBV30 to TRBJ1-2; D not certain. With 3 bases removed from V and 6 bases from J, the gap between germline ends came to 14 bases. The CDR3 contains 13 residues. Germline CDR1 GTSNPN, CDR2 SVGIG (reference sequence). The CDR3 region is CAWRKNERDGYTF. CDR3 bases: TGTGCCTGGAGAAAAAACGAGAGGGATGGCTACACCTTC.

The gene calls are TRBV4-3 and TRBJ1-3, with no clear D. The CDR3 extends over 18 amino acids. The germline gives CDR1 LGHNA, CDR2 YSLEER. V lost 2 bases and J lost 1, with 18 bases in between. The CDR3 here is CASSQWGVVGRSGNTIYF. CDR3 nucleotide sequence: TGCGCCAGCAGCCAATGGGGTGTCGTAGGCAGATCTGGAAACACCATATATTTT.

The genes are TRBV9 and TRBJ1-6, with D possibly TRBD1 on 5 matching bases. Germline V gives CDR1 SGDLS, CDR2 YYNGEE. The CDR3 runs to 15 residues. The V end lost 3 bases, the J end lost 6 bases, and 13 bases lay between the germline ends. CDR3 coding DNA: TGTGCCAGCAGCGGAGCGGGGCGACCTAATTCACCCCTCCACTTT. This translates into CASSGAGRPNSPLHF.

The chain combines TRBV4-1 with TRBJ2-5; D possibly matches TRBD1 or TRBD2 (6 bases each). The germline V gene has CDR1 MGHRA and CDR2 YSYEKL. The CDR3 extends over 15 amino acids. The V end lost 1 base, the J end lost 5 bases, and 14 bases lay between the germline ends. CDR3 sequence: CASSQGVVGGETQYF. The CDR3 region has the DNA TGCGCCAGCAGCCAAGGAGTAGTGGGGGGCGAGACCCAGTACTTC.

This clone was recorded many times. The J gene is TRBJ2-7, the V gene TRBV9; D may be TRBD1 (5 bases). The CDR3 is made up of 12 amino acids. From germline, CDR1 is SGDLS and CDR2 YYNGEE. Deletions cut 3 bases from V and 3 bases from J, with 7 bases between. The CDR3 nucleotides are TGTGCCAGCAGCGGGCAGGGCTACGAGCAGTACTTC. Protein sequence: CASSGQGYEQYF.

Relative to its sample, this clone is medium-sized. The V and J genes are TRBV7-9 and TRBJ2-1; maybe TRBD2 (6 bases). Per germline, CDR1 SEHNR and CDR2 FQNEAQ (reference sequence). With 8 bases removed from V and 12 bases from J, the gap between germline ends came to 14 bases. This CDR3 is built from 11 residues. This CDR3 is CASGNSGLQFF. CDR3 DNA sequence: TGTGCCAGCGGCAATTCGGGACTGCAGTTCTTC.

The chain carries TRBV29-1 and TRBJ2-1; D might be TRBD1 (5 bases). Trimming cost V 1 base and J 3 bases, with 13 bases left between them. Germline loops: CDR1 SQVTM, CDR2 ANQGSEA. The CDR3 is made up of 15 amino acids. Here the CDR3 reads CSVEAFRQIYNEQFF. CDR3 DNA: TGCAGCGTTGAAGCCTTCAGACAGATCTACAATGAGCAGTTCTTC.

This clone showed up just a few times. The V call is TRBV30, the J call TRBJ1-1; D perhaps matches TRBD1 (6 bases). Germline V CDR1 and CDR2: GTSNPN, SVGIG (reference sequence). The ends were cut back, 8 bases at V and 5 bases at J, with 15 bases in the middle. This CDR3 comprises 12 residues. CDR3 protein: CARQGYKTEAFF. CDR3 DNA sequence: TGTGCCCGTCAGGGGTATAAGACTGAAGCTTTCTTT.